These T cell receptor beta chains were read from a single sample in a study of CD8+CD57+ T cells in acquired aplastic anemia. TCRdb re-called the reads through MiXCR, storing one row per CDR3 protein. The table lists 450,000 to 600,000 distinct CDR3 sequences, over 25% of them singletons. Input material: sorted CD4+, CD8+, or CD8+CD57+ T cells (not recorded which) from PBMCs. The receptors come from a human donor with aplastic anemia. The CDR3 runs from the conserved cysteine through the conserved F or W. The D gene is left open where the match is weak. For some rows the clone size is stated as once, few or many, or as a class when expanded; others skip it.

V	size	J	D	DNA	CDR3
TRBV5-5	few	TRBJ1-2	.	TGTGCCAGCAGCTTGGGGGCGCAGGCCGACTATGGCTACACCTTC	CASSLGAQADYGYTF
TRBV10-3	many	TRBJ1-3	TRBD1	TGTGCCATCAGTGAGTCCACGGGACAGGGGGTCGGAAACACCATATATTTT	CAISESTGQGVGNTIYF
TRBV9	many	TRBJ2-3	.	TGTGCCAGCAGCGGTGCCACAGATACGCAGTATTTT	CASSGATDTQYF
TRBV2	many	TRBJ1-1	.	TGTGCCAGCAGCGGAGGGCAGACTGAAGCTTTCTTT	CASSGGQTEAFF
TRBV7-3	many	TRBJ2-3	TRBD2	TGTGCCAGCAGCTCCCTAGCGGGGGGTCGAGATACGCAGTATTTT	CASSSLAGGRDTQYF
TRBV5-5	many	TRBJ2-7	.	TGCGCCAGCAGCTTGTCGGGAACTGGAACCTACGAGCAGTACTTC	CASSLSGTGTYEQYF
TRBV19	.	TRBJ2-7	TRBD2	TGTGCCGTAAGCAGCGGGAGTGGCTACGAGCAGTACTTC	CAVSSGSGYEQYF
TRBV30	.	TRBJ1-3	.	TGTGCCTGGAGCAGGGTCCTCTCTGGAAACACCATATATTTT	CAWSRVLSGNTIYF
TRBV5-1	many	TRBJ2-3	.	TGCGCCAGCAGCTTGGGACACCTCACAGATACGCAGTATTTT	CASSLGHLTDTQYF
TRBV27	few	TRBJ1-2	.	TGTGCCAGCAGTTTTGCAGGAGATGATGGCTACACCTTC	CASSFAGDDGYTF
TRBV27	few	TRBJ2-3	.	TGTGCCAGCAGTCACCAACCCAGGGATACGCAGTATTTT	CASSHQPRDTQYF